This TCR beta chain came from a study of blood T cells in healthy people across ages. About this clonotype: As yet, its antigen is unknown.

Using a J-beta primer mix together with a sample-barcoded 5' primer, a second PCR was run for about 6 to 12 cycles. MiXCR, run by TCRdb on the 5' RACE reads, gives a single entry per CDR3 protein. The profile shows under 2,000,000 distinct CDR3 sequences, about 50% of them singletons. About 10 milliliters of peripheral blood were drawn from each donor into EDTA-treated tubes. Study-wide results and limits: Possibly, changes in expanded clonotypes were confounded because donor CMV status was unknown. Observed TCR beta diversity per million T cells went down as age went up. This fall followed a roughly linear course with age.

The germline gives CDR1 MGHDK, CDR2 SYGVNS. V lost 5 bases, J lost 11 bases, and 19 bases stayed unmatched. CDR3 length equals 17 residues. The rearrangement links TRBV25-1 to TRBJ2-5, with 11 positions matching TRBD2. Sequencing input: blood. The sequence was obtained from a woman in her thirties or forties in good health. The CDR3 coding sequence is TGTGCCAGCAGTTCCTATAGCGGGGGGGAGAGTTACAATGAGCAGTACTTC. This gives the protein CASSSYSGGESYNEQYF.